A single sample is the source of the 14 T cell receptor beta chains below, sequenced in a study of CD8 T cells in ankylosing spondylitis. TCRdb reanalysed the 5' RACE reads using MiXCR and keeps one entry per CDR3 protein. The table has around 300,000 distinct CDR3 sequences, under 14% seen once; the top ten hold roughly 9%. Material: blood, either unsorted or a sorted T cell fraction (not recorded which). Source of these receptors: a female donor with ankylosing spondylitis or in good health (not recorded which).

This clonotype has at least ten counts. The V call is TRBV5-5, the J call TRBJ2-7, with 11 bases lining up with TRBD1. Trimming at V came to 0 bases and at J to 4 bases, leaving 9 bases not matched to a gene. Germline CDR1 reads SGHKS; CDR2 reads YYEKEE (reference sequence). The CDR3 sequence is 17 residues long. The CDR3 DNA follows: TGTGCCAGCAGCTTGGGGACAGGGGGCGCACGTTCGTACGAGCAGTACTTC. It encodes CASSLGTGGARSYEQYF.

Comments on this clonotype: Relative to the germline gene, one junction end is altered; a read error may explain this. The chain uses TRBV5-1 and TRBJ2-3; D unclear. Germline CDR1 SGHRS, CDR2 YFSETQ. This CDR3 region has 13 residues. CDR3 DNA sequence: TGCGCCAGCAGCTTGCGCGCAGGAGATAGGCAGTATTTT. Residues: CASSLRAGDRQYF.

This clonotype was counted at least ten times. The rearrangement links TRBV29-1 to TRBJ2-2; D may be TRBD1 (5 bases). Germline CDR1 is SQVTM and CDR2 is ANQGSEA. The V end was cut by 7 bases, the J end by 0 bases, with 12 bases between. The CDR3 spans 14 residues. CDR3 sequence reads: CSAQAGTNTGELFF. Here the CDR3 DNA reads TGCAGCGCCCAAGCAGGGACGAACACCGGGGAGCTGTTTTTT.

This clonotype was seen more than once but under ten times. J is TRBJ2-5 and V is TRBV20-1, with 13 bases matching TRBD2. V shed 6 bases, J shed 3 bases, and the junction held 10 bases outside the gene matches. The CDR3 extends over 16 amino acids. Germline loops: CDR1 DFQATT, CDR2 SNEGSKA (reference sequence). CDR3 nucleotides: TGCAGTGCCCCTCCGGCAGGACTAGCGGGGGAAGAGACCCAGTACTTC. Translation gives CSAPPAGLAGEETQYF.

The CDR3 spells CSARDVVGLGPSSGANVLTF. As DNA, the CDR3 is TGCAGTGCTAGAGATGTCGTCGGACTGGGGCCTAGCTCTGGGGCCAACGTCCTGACTTTC. The chain is built from TRBV20-1 and TRBJ2-6; tentatively, D is TRBD1 or TRBD2 (5 bases each). Germline CDR1 and CDR2: DFQATT and SNEGSKA (reference sequence). The ends were cut back, 0 bases at V and 0 bases at J, with 21 bases in the middle. This CDR3 contains 20 residues.

This clonotype was recorded many times. This chain links TRBV20-1 with TRBJ2-3, with 10 bases matching TRBD2. The CDR3 loop spans 15 amino acids. Per germline, CDR1 DFQATT and CDR2 SNEGSKA (reference sequence). After removal of 0 bases from V and 10 bases from J, the junction contained 10 bases not matched to a gene. This CDR3 is CSARDQLAGSTAQYF. The CDR3 DNA reads as TGCAGTGCTAGAGATCAACTAGCGGGGAGTACAGCGCAGTATTTT.

This clonotype was counted at least ten times. V usage is TRBV15 and J usage is TRBJ2-7, with a weak D call TRBD1 (5 bases). V was clipped by 0 bases and J by 4 bases, with 10 bases between them. The CDR3 has 14 amino acids. Per the germline V gene, CDR1 is LNHNV and CDR2 is YYDKDF (reference sequence). This chain's CDR3 is CATSRDRAGYEQYF. In DNA form, the CDR3 reads TGTGCCACCAGCAGAGATAGGGCAGGGTACGAGCAGTACTTC.

The chain couples TRBV24-1 to TRBJ2-7; 7 bases are a match to TRBD1. Germline values: CDR1 KGHDR, CDR2 SFDVKD. V trimming: 5 bases; J trimming: 6 bases; junction bases outside the gene matches: 6. The CDR3 loop spans 13 amino acids. The CDR3: CATSGQGIGEQYF. The CDR3 coding sequence is TGTGCCACCAGTGGACAGGGTATAGGCGAGCAGTACTTC.

The DNA of the CDR3 is TGTGCCAGCAGTTCGACGAATGAGCAGTTCTTC. Its translation is CASSSTNEQFF. This chain joins TRBV12-3 or TRBV12-4 and TRBJ2-1; D gene ambiguous. The length of the CDR3 is 11 residues. V was clipped by 4 bases and J by 7 bases, with 5 bases between them.

The chain carries TRBV5-1 and TRBJ2-6; TRBD1 might be the D (6 bases). Germline CDR1 and CDR2: SGHRS and YFSETQ. V was clipped by 0 bases and J by 4 bases, with 11 bases between them. The CDR3 spans 16 residues. For the CDR3, the DNA is TGCGCCAGCAGCTTGGCGTCAGGGACAGGGGCCAACGTCCTGACTTTC. This gives the protein CASSLASGTGANVLTF.

This clonotype was picked up many times. The gene calls are TRBV12-3 or TRBV12-4 and TRBJ1-5, with TRBD1 matching 11 bases. Germline trimming cut 6 bases from V and 4 bases from J; bases unmatched to any gene: 5. The CDR3 contains 15 residues. In DNA form, the CDR3 reads TGTGCCAGCAGCACCCGGGACAGGGGGAATCAGCCCCAGCATTTT. Its translation is CASSTRDRGNQPQHF.

This clonotype was detected many times. V gene TRBV6-1 combines with J gene TRBJ1-2; the match to TRBD1 covers 7 bases. The CDR3 is 13 amino acids. CDR1 MNHNS and CDR2 SASEGT come from the germline V gene. After removal of 2 bases from V and 8 bases from J, the junction contained 5 bases not matched to a gene. CDR3 protein: CASSETQGLGYTF. The CDR3 nucleotides are TGTGCCAGCAGTGAAACACAGGGGTTGGGCTACACCTTC.

There are many counts of this clonotype. This rearrangement joins TRBV7-2 to TRBJ2-5, with D unclear. Germline CDR1 reads SGHTA; CDR2 reads FQGNSA. Trimming cost V 5 bases and J 4 bases, with 11 bases left between them. The CDR3 is made up of 13 amino acids. DNA of the CDR3: TGTGCCAGCAGCGGATCCAGTCGAGAGACCCAGTACTTC. Protein: CASSGSSRETQYF.

This clonotype was observed a handful of times. The chain uses TRBV12-3 or TRBV12-4 and TRBJ2-1; no reliable D call. V lost 5 bases and J lost 4, with 18 bases in between. This CDR3 is 16 amino acids long. Here the CDR3 reads CASSPDAWTIYNEQFF. The DNA for the CDR3 is TGTGCCAGCAGTCCGGACGCCTGGACCATTTACAATGAGCAGTTCTTC.